In its sample, the clone carrying this T cell receptor beta chain was seen a few times. V shed 1 base and J 8 bases; nucleotides not matched to a gene: 4. The germline V gene encodes CDR1 SGDLS and CDR2 YYNGEE. The CDR3 consists of 13 residues. Participants' own reports of clinical history determined their cohort assignment. Exposed participants encountered a COVID-19 case during the 2 weeks preceding study entry. Clones were read by immunoSEQ multiplex PCR, and TCRdb kept only the in-frame ones, dropping some. The sample lists some 190,000 clones, less than 90% occurring once. The sample belongs to a study of blood T cell repertoires in COVID-19. Study information: Samples taken during acute and convalescent COVID-19 were collected in the United States, Italy and Spain.

V gene TRBV9 combines with J gene TRBJ1-1, with 8 bases matching TRBD1. This sequence was found in a woman between 25 and 40 years old who had been exposed to COVID-19. Source material: PBMCs or T cells enriched from blood (not recorded which). The CDR3 coding sequence is TGTGCCAGCAGCGTACAGGGGGCGACGGAAGCTTTCTTT. The encoded protein is CASSVQGATEAFF. The full variable domain, its missing parts supplied by reference TRBV9 and TRBJ1-1, is DSGVTQTPKHLITATGQRVTLRCSPRSGDLSVYWYQQSLDQGLQFLIQYYNGEERAKGNILERFSAQQFPDLHSELNLSSLELGDSALYFCASSVQGATEAFFGQGTRLTVV.